A single sample is the source of the 18 T cell receptor beta chains below, sequenced in a study of blood T cell repertoires in COVID-19. The data were produced by immunoSEQ multiplex PCR, yet TCRdb's version contains in-frame clones alone and is incomplete. Of some 150,000 clones listed, 84% were seen once; the top ten hold 5.8%. The sample consisted of PBMCs or T cells enriched from blood (not recorded which). All receptors derive from a woman in her fifties or sixties who had been exposed to COVID-19.

This clone was seen more than once but under ten times. This sequence joins TRBV7-8 and TRBJ1-5; a possible D gene is TRBD1 (5 bases). The germline gives CDR1 SGHVS, CDR2 FQNEAQ. V was trimmed by 5 bases and J by 6 bases, leaving 11 bases between them. The CDR3 totals 13 residues. The CDR3 reads CASSPGFGQPQHF. CDR3 nucleotides: TGTGCCAGCAGCCCAGGGTTCGGTCAGCCCCAGCATTTT.

The chain employs TRBV29-1 and TRBJ2-3; TRBD1 matches 10 bases. V lost 4 bases, J lost 3 bases, and 4 bases stayed unmatched. CDR1 is SQVTM, CDR2 ANQGSEA, per germline. The CDR3 spans 14 residues. CDR3 nucleotides: TGCAGCGTTGTTCGACAGGGGGCAACAGATACGCAGTATTTT. This codes for CSVVRQGATDTQYF.

The V and J genes are TRBV11-2 and TRBJ1-6, with 8 bases fitting TRBD1. The CDR3 is made up of 17 amino acids. Unmatched junction bases numbered 8, after V lost 1 base and J lost 6 bases. Germline loops: CDR1 SGHAT, CDR2 FQNNGV. Here the CDR3 reads CASSLGAGTGPNSPLHF. CDR3 sequence (DNA): TGTGCCAGCAGCTTAGGGGCCGGGACAGGACCTAATTCACCCCTCCACTTT.

V and J are TRBV11-2 and TRBJ1-1, with no clear D. Trimming removed 5 bases at V and 0 bases at J, with 10 bases between. Germline CDR1 and CDR2: SGHAT and FQNNGV. CDR3 size: 14 residues. CDR3: CASSRGSLNTEAFF. In DNA form, the CDR3 reads TGTGCCAGCAGCCGGGGAAGCCTGAACACTGAAGCTTTCTTT.

This clone appeared a few times. The chain carries TRBV3-1 (or the pseudogene TRBV3-2) and TRBJ1-5; D possibly corresponds to TRBD1 (6 bases). Trimming took 7 bases from V and 4 from J, leaving 23 bases between them. Germline values: CDR1 LGHDT, CDR2 YNNKEL (reference sequence). The CDR3 spans 17 residues. CDR3: CASNRGGYNRSNQPQHF. CDR3 in DNA: TGTGCCAGCAACCGCGGGGGCTACAACAGGTCTAATCAGCCCCAGCATTTT.

The chain recombines TRBV5-1 with TRBJ1-2; 7 nucleotides align to TRBD1. Germline trimming cut 4 bases from V and 7 bases from J; bases unmatched to any gene: 7. CDR3 length: 13 residues. Germline-derived CDR1 and CDR2 are SGHRS and YFSETQ. CDR3 protein: CASSDQGGFGYTF. Here the CDR3 DNA reads TGCGCCAGCAGCGACCAAGGGGGCTTTGGCTACACCTTC.

This chain connects TRBV9 to TRBJ2-3; D uncertain. Germline V lookup: CDR1 SGDLS, CDR2 YYNGEE. This CDR3 has 16 amino acids. Trimming cost V 3 bases and J 0 bases, with 14 bases left between them. The DNA for the CDR3 is TGTGCCAGCAGCGGAGACCCGGGTTTAAGCACAGATACGCAGTATTTT. It specifies CASSGDPGLSTDTQYF.

This chain joins TRBV27 and TRBJ2-7; D unresolved. CDR3 length: 15 residues. V dropped 5 bases and J dropped 0 bases, with 14 bases sitting between them. CDR1 is MNHEY, CDR2 SMNVEV, per germline (reference sequence). The CDR3: CASSQQFPSSYEQYF. The CDR3 bases are TGTGCCAGCAGTCAACAGTTTCCCAGCTCCTACGAGCAGTACTTC.

This sequence joins TRBV2 and TRBJ2-3; D perhaps matches TRBD2 (5 bases). CDR3 length equals 12 residues. V was pared by 7 bases and J by 2 bases, with 7 bases between. Germline-derived CDR1 and CDR2 are SNHLY and FYNNEI. CDR3 sequence (DNA): TGTGCCAGCATCGGGGACACAGATACGCAGTATTTT. It translates to CASIGDTDTQYF.

V gene TRBV3-1 (or the pseudogene TRBV3-2) combines with J gene TRBJ1-6; D uncertain. Germline V lookup: CDR1 LGHDT, CDR2 YNNKEL (reference sequence). V gave up 4 bases and J gave up 7 bases, with 8 bases separating them. The CDR3 runs 13 residues. DNA for the CDR3: TGTGCCAGCAGCCCACTTGCAAATTCACCCCTCCACTTT. Translated: CASSPLANSPLHF.

The V gene is TRBV7-2, the J gene TRBJ2-2; a weak D match, TRBD1 (5 bases). The V gene's germline CDR1 is SGHTA and CDR2 FQGNSA. This CDR3 has 15 amino acids. V gave up 5 bases and J gave up 4 bases, with 14 bases separating them. The CDR3 loop reads CASSGRTSGTGELFF. The CDR3 nucleotides read TGTGCCAGCAGCGGCCGGACATCGGGCACCGGGGAGCTGTTTTTT.

This clone was recorded only once. The CDR3 region is CASSLRGRSYNEQFF. CDR3 sequence (DNA): TGTGCCAGCAGTTTGCGGGGACGGTCCTACAATGAGCAGTTCTTC. J is TRBJ2-1 and V is TRBV27, with D perhaps matching TRBD2 (6 bases). The V and J ends lost 3 bases and 1 base respectively, with 10 bases between them. The CDR3 is made up of 15 amino acids. Germline V gene data show CDR1 as MNHEY and CDR2 as SMNVEV (reference sequence).

The chain combines TRBV19 with TRBJ2-7; TRBD2 is a possible D gene (7 bases). CDR3 length equals 13 residues. Trimming left V 7 bases short and J 1 base short, with 11 bases between. Germline CDR1 is LNHDA and CDR2 is SQIVND (reference sequence). CDR3 sequence (DNA): TGTGCCAGTATGGGGGGGCCGTCCTACGAGCAGTACTTC. This sequence encodes CASMGGPSYEQYF.

The chain couples TRBV7-2 to TRBJ2-7, with 10 nucleotides matching TRBD1. V lost 2 bases, J lost 4 bases, and 5 bases stayed unmatched. The CDR3 is made up of 15 amino acids. CDR1 is SGHTA and CDR2 is FQGNSA in the germline V gene. The chain's CDR3 is CASSLSAGQGYEQYF. The CDR3 DNA reads as TGTGCCAGCAGCTTATCAGCGGGACAGGGGTACGAGCAGTACTTC.

The CDR3 coding sequence is TGTGCCAGCAGCCCCGGGTCCTACGAGCAGTACTTC. Translating it yields CASSPGSYEQYF. V gene TRBV7-8 combines with J gene TRBJ2-7, with D unresolved. In germline, CDR1 is SGHVS, CDR2 FQNEAQ. Trimming stripped 5 bases from V and 1 base from J, with 6 bases between. The CDR3 runs to 12 residues.

The rearrangement links TRBV9 to TRBJ1-4; D is ambiguous. Trimming took off 4 bases at V and 14 bases at J, with 15 bases between the two ends. Germline CDR1 is SGDLS and CDR2 is YYNGEE. The CDR3 has 12 amino acids. CDR3 loop: CASSPREGTLFF. CDR3 bases: TGTGCCAGCAGCCCCAGAGAGGGTACGCTGTTTTTT.

In this sample, this clone turned up once. The rearrangement uses TRBV13 and TRBJ2-3; D may be TRBD1 (6 bases). Deletions cut 2 bases from V and 3 bases from J, with 6 bases between. Germline loops: CDR1 PRHDT, CDR2 FYEKMQ (reference sequence). The CDR3 covers 13 residues. The CDR3 sequence is CASSLQGTDTQYF. In DNA, the CDR3 is TGTGCCAGCAGCTTACAGGGGACAGATACGCAGTATTTT.

The gene calls are TRBV30 and TRBJ1-3; D is possibly TRBD1 (5 bases). Germline V gene data show CDR1 as GTSNPN and CDR2 as SVGIG (reference sequence). Trimming pared 4 bases from V and 8 bases from J, leaving 15 bases between. The CDR3 covers 13 residues. CDR3 coding DNA: TGTGCCTGGACTCAGGGAAGTTTGTACACCATATATTTT. Translation: CAWTQGSLYTIYF.